What follows describes a single TCR beta chain. Its antigen is not identified. The final CDR3 position lacks the conserved phenylalanine or tryptophan, pointing to a likely read error. These data belong to a study of breast tumors, draining lymph nodes, adjacent tissues. Overall study results and limits: Tumor and nontumor repertoires were significantly more similar in luminal-like than in basal-like breast cancer.

Each CDR3 protein is one row after TCRdb ran MiXCR on the multiplex PCR reads. The data show around 20,000 distinct CDR3 sequences, with 25% to 35% seen just once and roughly 11% held by the top ten. From germline, CDR1 is SGHVS and CDR2 FQNEAQ. There are 17 residues in the CDR3. The receptor's source is a female donor with breast cancer. Some clones in this sample may be carry-over from other donors' samples. Sequencing was done on a sample of breast tumor tissue. This chain joins TRBV7-8 and TRBJ2-7; maybe TRBD2 (6 bases). CDR3 DNA: TGTGCCAGCAGCTTCTGTGGTGGACGCGGGGTCCCCTATGAGCAGTACCTC. Protein sequence: CASSFCGGRGVPYEQYL.